The 17 T cell receptor beta chains in this list originate from one sample, sequenced in a study of immune evolution from preneoplasia to lung adenocarcinoma. Assay used: immunoSEQ multiplex PCR; TCRdb lists only in-frame clones, some missing. The sample has just over 9,000 clones, roughly four fifths seen once; the top ten hold around 3.2%. The sequencing sample was made of FFPE lung adenocarcinoma in situ tissue. Receptors were obtained from a person in their 70s with lung adenocarcinoma.

This chain joins TRBV9 and TRBJ2-2; TRBD1 or TRBD2 may be the D gene (5 bases each). Trimming stripped 4 bases from V and 1 base from J, with 11 bases between. Germline CDR1 reads SGDLS; CDR2 reads YYNGEE. The CDR3 runs 15 residues. This CDR3 is CASSSGDRNTGELFF. The CDR3 nucleotides read TGTGCCAGCAGCTCCGGGGACCGGAACACCGGGGAGCTGTTTTTT.

This chain uses TRBV5-6 with TRBJ1-1; D may be TRBD1 (5 bases). The CDR3 is 17 residues long. V lost 3 bases and J lost 0, with 18 bases in between. From germline, CDR1 is SGHDT and CDR2 YYEEEE. The CDR3 spells CASSSPGTTILNTEAFF. In nucleotides, the CDR3 is TGTGCCAGCAGCTCCCCCGGGACGACAATTCTGAACACTGAAGCTTTCTTT. Full variable domain (outside the CDR3, taken from reference TRBV5-6 and TRBJ1-1): DAGVTQSPTHLIKTRGQQVTLRCSPKSGHDTVSWYQQALGQGPQFIFQYYEEEERQRGNFPDRFSGHQFPNYSSELNVNALLLGDSALYLCASSSPGTTILNTEAFFGQGTRLTVV.

The chain joins TRBV7-9 to TRBJ2-7, with a tentative D call TRBD1 (6 bases). The CDR3 is 14 amino acids. The V and J ends lost 4 bases and 3 bases respectively, with 13 bases between them. CDR1 SEHNR and CDR2 FQNEAQ come from the germline V gene (reference sequence). The CDR3, as DNA: TGTGCCAGCAGCTCCCAGGGGACCTTCTACGAGCAGTACTTC. Translated: CASSSQGTFYEQYF.

This chain links TRBV7-2 with TRBJ2-3, with D tentatively TRBD2 (7 bases). This CDR3 comprises 13 residues. V lost 5 bases and J lost 5, with 11 bases in between. CDR1 is SGHTA, CDR2 FQGNSA, per germline. DNA for the CDR3: TGTGCCAGCAGCGGGGGGGCCAAAGATACGCAGTATTTT. It codes for CASSGGAKDTQYF.

This clone was counted a single time. The J gene is TRBJ2-7, the V gene TRBV13; D is undetermined. Per germline, CDR1 PRHDT and CDR2 FYEKMQ (reference sequence). This CDR3 is built from 13 residues. Trimming left V 2 bases short and J 1 base short, with 6 bases between. The CDR3 DNA sequence: TGTGCCAGCAGCTTATATCGGTCCTACGAGCAGTACTTC. Residues: CASSLYRSYEQYF.

The sample holds a few counts of this clone. This chain connects TRBV9 to TRBJ2-7; no clear D. The CDR3 length is 12 residues. Germline-derived CDR1 and CDR2 are SGDLS and YYNGEE. V was clipped by 3 bases and J by 2 bases, with 6 bases between them. The CDR3 region has the DNA TGTGCCAGCAGCGCCCCTCCCTACGAGCAGTACTTC. It is translated as CASSAPPYEQYF.

The chain combines TRBV11-3 with TRBJ2-3; D perhaps matches TRBD2 (5 bases). Trimming shortened V by 1 base and J by 2 bases, and 10 bases separated the two germline ends. There are 15 residues in the CDR3. Germline CDR1 and CDR2: SGHNT and YENEEA. This chain's CDR3 is CASSLGEIYTDTQYF. The CDR3 DNA sequence: TGTGCCAGCAGCTTAGGGGAGATATACACAGATACGCAGTATTTT.

The V call is TRBV5-6, the J call TRBJ1-1; D not certain. CDR3 length: 13 amino acids. Per the germline V gene, CDR1 is SGHDT and CDR2 is YYEEEE. V was cut by 4 bases and J by 7 bases, with 14 bases left in between. The CDR3, as DNA: TGTGCCAGCAGCCCCGTGGGTAGAAATGAAGCTTTCTTT. It yields the protein CASSPVGRNEAFF. The variable domain in full, with the rest retrieved from reference TRBV5-6 and TRBJ1-1, is DAGVTQSPTHLIKTRGQQVTLRCSPKSGHDTVSWYQQALGQGPQFIFQYYEEEERQRGNFPDRFSGHQFPNYSSELNVNALLLGDSALYLCASSPVGRNEAFFGQGTRLTVV.

The chain combines TRBV28 with TRBJ1-4; TRBD1 matches at 10 bases. V dropped 6 bases and J dropped 4; count of bases not matched to a gene: 5. The CDR3 sequence is 15 residues long. Looked up from germline, CDR1 is MDHEN and CDR2 is SYDVKM. The CDR3 is CASSPWTGGNEKLFF. Written as DNA, the CDR3 is TGTGCCAGCAGCCCATGGACAGGGGGTAATGAAAAACTGTTTTTT.

The rearrangement uses TRBV7-9 and TRBJ1-4; D gene uncertain. The V end lost 2 bases, the J end lost 6 bases, and 10 bases lay between the germline ends. Germline loops: CDR1 SEHNR, CDR2 FQNEAQ (reference sequence). The CDR3 has 14 residues. The DNA of the CDR3 is TGTGCCAGCAGCTTAAGCCGGGGTGATGAAAAACTGTTTTTT. It is translated as CASSLSRGDEKLFF.

The chain carries TRBV7-2 and TRBJ1-2; maybe TRBD1 (5 bases). With 1 base removed from V and 4 bases from J, the gap between germline ends came to 10 bases. The germline CDR1 and CDR2 sequences are SGHTA and FQGNSA. This CDR3 is 14 amino acids long. CDR3 DNA sequence: TGTGCCAGCAGCTTAGAGAGGGACGGCTATGGCTACACCTTC. Its protein product is CASSLERDGYGYTF.

The CDR3 region is CASSVGGMNTEAFF. The CDR3 DNA reads as TGTGCCAGCAGCGTCGGGGGGATGAACACTGAAGCTTTCTTT. V usage is TRBV9 and J usage is TRBJ1-1; TRBD1 might be the D (5 bases). The CDR3 is 14 amino acids. In germline, CDR1 is SGDLS, CDR2 YYNGEE. Deletions cut 2 bases from V and 0 bases from J, with 8 bases between.

The CDR3: CASSLASGFNSPLHF. DNA of the CDR3: TGTGCCAGCAGCTTGGCCTCCGGGTTCAATTCACCCCTCCACTTT. The rearrangement uses TRBV5-5 and TRBJ1-6; no clear D. Trimming stripped 0 bases from V and 7 bases from J, with 11 bases between. Germline lookup yields CDR1 SGHKS and CDR2 YYEKEE (reference sequence). This CDR3 is built from 15 residues.

The genes are TRBV7-2 and TRBJ1-1; maybe TRBD1 (5 bases). Germline V CDR1 and CDR2: SGHTA, FQGNSA. Trimming stripped 1 base from V and 6 bases from J, with 18 bases between. This CDR3 comprises 16 residues. The CDR3 loop reads CASSLGVGRAMAEAFF. In DNA, the CDR3 is TGTGCCAGCAGCTTAGGGGTGGGCAGGGCTATGGCTGAAGCTTTCTTT.

This clone occurred a few times. The chain employs TRBV28 and TRBJ2-7; tentatively, D is TRBD2 (5 bases). Germline lookup yields CDR1 MDHEN and CDR2 SYDVKM. V gave up 6 bases and J gave up 1 base, with 16 bases separating them. The CDR3 extends over 15 amino acids. The CDR3 region is CASSPFAGPSYEQYF. The CDR3 DNA follows: TGTGCCAGCAGCCCCTTCGCGGGCCCTTCCTACGAGCAGTACTTC.

The CDR3 loop is CASASGGAGETQYF. The CDR3 DNA sequence: TGTGCCAGTGCTAGCGGGGGGGCAGGAGAGACCCAGTACTTC. The chain recombines TRBV2 with TRBJ2-5; TRBD2 matches at 12 bases. V gave up 9 bases and J gave up 4 bases; unmatched junction bases: 6. The V gene's germline CDR1 is SNHLY and CDR2 FYNNEI. The CDR3 has 14 amino acids.

The chain employs TRBV11-3 and TRBJ2-2; 8 bases are a match to TRBD1. Germline CDR1 is SGHNT and CDR2 is YENEEA. Unmatched junction bases numbered 1, after V lost 3 bases and J lost 1 base. The CDR3 is made up of 15 amino acids. In DNA form, the CDR3 reads TGTGCCAGCAGCTTCGGGACAGGGAACACCGGGGAGCTGTTTTTT. It is translated as CASSFGTGNTGELFF.